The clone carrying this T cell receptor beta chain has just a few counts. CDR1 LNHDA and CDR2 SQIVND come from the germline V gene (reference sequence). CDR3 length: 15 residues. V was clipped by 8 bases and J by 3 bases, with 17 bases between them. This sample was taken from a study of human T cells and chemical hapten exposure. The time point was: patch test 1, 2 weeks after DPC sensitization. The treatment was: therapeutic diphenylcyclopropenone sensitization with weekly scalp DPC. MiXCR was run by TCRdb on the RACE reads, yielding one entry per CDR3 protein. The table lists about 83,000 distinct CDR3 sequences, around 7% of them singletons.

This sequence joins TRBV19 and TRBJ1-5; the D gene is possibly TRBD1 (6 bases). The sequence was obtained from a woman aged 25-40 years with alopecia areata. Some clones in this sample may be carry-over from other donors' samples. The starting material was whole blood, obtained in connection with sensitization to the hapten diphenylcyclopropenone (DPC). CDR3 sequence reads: CASRRAGDHNQPQHF. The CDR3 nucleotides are TGTGCCAGTCGGAGGGCAGGGGACCACAATCAGCCCCAGCATTTT.